This TCR beta chain was found in a study of CD8+CD57+ T cells in acquired aplastic anemia. For CDR3 and TCR beta VDJ profiling, genomic DNA was the template used. TCRdb used MiXCR to reprocess the reads, holding one entry per CDR3 protein. This table holds roughly 180,000 distinct CDR3 sequences, roughly 65% found once. Whoever was chosen for sequencing had shown CD8+CD57+ cell expansion by flow cytometry. The patients all had a severe acquired aplastic anemia diagnosis. This clonotype was seen repeatedly, ten times or more. The sequenced sample was sorted CD4+, CD8+, or CD8+CD57+ T cells (not recorded which) from PBMCs. This clonotype originated in a human donor with aplastic anemia.

The DNA of the CDR3 is TGTGCCAGCAGCATTACCGGGACACAGGCCGGGGAGCTGTTTTTT. Its protein product is CASSITGTQAGELFF. The chain combines TRBV7-9 with TRBJ2-2; weak D call: TRBD1 (6 bases). The V and J ends lost 5 bases and 6 bases respectively, with 16 bases between them. This CDR3 has 15 residues. CDR1 is SEHNR and CDR2 is FQNEAQ in the germline V gene (reference sequence).